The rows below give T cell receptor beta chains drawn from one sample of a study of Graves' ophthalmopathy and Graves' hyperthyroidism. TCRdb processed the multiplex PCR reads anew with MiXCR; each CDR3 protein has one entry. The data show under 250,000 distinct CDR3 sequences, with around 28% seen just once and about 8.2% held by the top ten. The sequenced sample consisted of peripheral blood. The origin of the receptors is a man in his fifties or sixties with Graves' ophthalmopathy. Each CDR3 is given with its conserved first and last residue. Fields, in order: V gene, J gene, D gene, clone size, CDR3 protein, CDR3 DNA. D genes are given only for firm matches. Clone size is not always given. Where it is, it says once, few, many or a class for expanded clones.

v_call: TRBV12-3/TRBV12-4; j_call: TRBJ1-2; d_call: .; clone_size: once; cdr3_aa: CASSVQGARSGTNGYTF; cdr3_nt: TGTGCCAGCAGCGTCCAAGGGGCCCGTTCAGGGACTAATGGCTACACCTTC
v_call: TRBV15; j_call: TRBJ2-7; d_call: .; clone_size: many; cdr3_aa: CATSPDGYEQYF; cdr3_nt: TGTGCCACCAGCCCGGACGGCTACGAGCAGTACTTC
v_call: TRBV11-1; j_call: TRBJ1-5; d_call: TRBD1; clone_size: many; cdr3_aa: CASSLGLAGRGDQPQHF; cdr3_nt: TGTGCCAGCAGCTTAGGGCTGGCTGGCAGGGGGGATCAGCCCCAGCATTTT
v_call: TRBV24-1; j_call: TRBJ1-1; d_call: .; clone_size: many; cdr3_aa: CATSDPGGTEAFF; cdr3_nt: TGTGCCACCAGTGACCCTGGAGGCACTGAAGCTTTTTTT
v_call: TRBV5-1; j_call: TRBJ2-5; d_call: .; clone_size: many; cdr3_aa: CASSSQTETQYF; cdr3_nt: TGCGCCAGCAGTTCCCAAACGGAGACCCAGTACTTC
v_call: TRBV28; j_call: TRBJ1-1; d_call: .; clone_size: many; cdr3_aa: CASSPGVGFAEAFF; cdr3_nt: TGTGCCAGCAGCCCAGGGGTAGGTTTCGCTGAAGCTTTCTTT
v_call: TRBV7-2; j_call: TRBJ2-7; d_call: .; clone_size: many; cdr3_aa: CASSLVKHYEQYF; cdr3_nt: TGTGCCAGCAGCTTGGTCAAACACTACGAGCAGTACTTC
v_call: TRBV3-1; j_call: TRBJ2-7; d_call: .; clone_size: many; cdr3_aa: CASGGDSLYEQYF; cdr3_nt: TGTGCCAGCGGCGGGGACAGCCTCTACGAGCAGTACTTC
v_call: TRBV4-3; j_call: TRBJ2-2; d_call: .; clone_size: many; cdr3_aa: CASSLKARGNTGELFF; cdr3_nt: TGCGCCAGCAGCCTTAAGGCGCGAGGGAACACCGGGGAGCTGTTTTTT
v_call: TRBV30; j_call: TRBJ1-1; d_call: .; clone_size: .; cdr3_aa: CAWSWGGEDTEAFF; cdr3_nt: TGTGCCTGGAGTTGGGGGGGAGAGGACACTGAAGCTTTCTTT
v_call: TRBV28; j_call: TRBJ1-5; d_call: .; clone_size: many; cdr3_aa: CASSLRRSGVGNQPQHF; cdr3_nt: TGTGCCAGCAGTTTGCGAAGGTCGGGGGTAGGCAATCAGCCCCAGCATTTT
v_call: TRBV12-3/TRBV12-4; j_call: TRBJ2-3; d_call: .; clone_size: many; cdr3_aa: CASSLLEDTQYF; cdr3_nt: TGTGCCAGCTCACTTTTAGAGGATACGCAGTATTTT
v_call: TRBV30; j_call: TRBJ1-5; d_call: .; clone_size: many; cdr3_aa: CAWSVQTNQPQHF; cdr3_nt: TGTGCCTGGAGTGTACAGACCAATCAGCCCCAGCATTTT
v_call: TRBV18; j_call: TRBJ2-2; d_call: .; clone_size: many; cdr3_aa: CASSRQKGGTGELFF; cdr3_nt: TGTGCCAGCTCACGACAAAAAGGAGGGACCGGGGAGCTGTTTTTT
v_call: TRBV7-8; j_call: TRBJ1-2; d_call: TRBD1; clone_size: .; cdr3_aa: CAWGQANYGYTF; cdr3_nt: TGTGCCTGGGGACAGGCTAACTATGGCTACACCTTC
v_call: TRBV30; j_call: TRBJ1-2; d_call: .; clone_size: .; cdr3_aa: CAWYLYGGYTF; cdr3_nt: TGTGCCTGGTATTTGTACGGTGGCTACACCTTC
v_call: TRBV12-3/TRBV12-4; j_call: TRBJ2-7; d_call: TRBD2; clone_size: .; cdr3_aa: CASSSRTSGRIVAHEQYF; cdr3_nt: TGTGCCAGCAGTTCCAGGACTAGCGGGAGGATTGTAGCACACGAGCAGTACTTC
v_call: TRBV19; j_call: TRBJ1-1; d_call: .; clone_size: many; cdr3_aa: CASSLGRQTKNTEAFF; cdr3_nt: TGTGCCAGTAGCTTGGGGAGACAAACAAAGAACACTGAAGCTTTCTTT
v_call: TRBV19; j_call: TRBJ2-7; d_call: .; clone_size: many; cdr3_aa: CASSPGFTYEQYF; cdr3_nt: TGTGCCAGTAGCCCGGGGTTCACCTACGAGCAGTACTTC
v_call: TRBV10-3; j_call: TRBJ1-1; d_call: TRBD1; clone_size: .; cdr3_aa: CAIKGQGTVNTEAFF; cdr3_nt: TGTGCCATCAAGGGACAGGGGACCGTTAACACTGAAGCTTTCTTT
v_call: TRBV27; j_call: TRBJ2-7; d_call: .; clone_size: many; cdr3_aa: CASSFRGPYEQYF; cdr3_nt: TGTGCCAGCAGTTTCAGAGGTCCCTACGAGCAGTACTTC
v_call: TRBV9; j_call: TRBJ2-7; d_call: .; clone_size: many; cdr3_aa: CASSVGAGQYEQYF; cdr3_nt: TGTGCCAGCAGCGTAGGGGCAGGGCAGTACGAGCAGTACTTC
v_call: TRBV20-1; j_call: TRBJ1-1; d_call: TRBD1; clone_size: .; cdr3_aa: CRRQGLTTEAFF; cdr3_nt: TGCAGAAGACAGGGGCTAACCACTGAAGCTTTCTTT
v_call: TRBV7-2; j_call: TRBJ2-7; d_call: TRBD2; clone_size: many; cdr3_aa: CASSLQGLAGGLYEQYF; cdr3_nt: TGTGCCAGCAGCTTACAGGGACTAGCGGGAGGGCTGTACGAGCAGTACTTC
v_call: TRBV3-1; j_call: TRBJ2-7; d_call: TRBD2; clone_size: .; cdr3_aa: CASSQEDRAGGWYEQYF; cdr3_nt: TGTGCCAGCAGCCAAGAAGATCGAGCGGGAGGGTGGTACGAGCAGTACTTC
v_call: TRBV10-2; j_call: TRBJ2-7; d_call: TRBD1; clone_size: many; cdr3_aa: CAAGGQGLYEQYF; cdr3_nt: TGCGCCGCTGGAGGACAGGGCCTTTACGAGCAGTACTTC
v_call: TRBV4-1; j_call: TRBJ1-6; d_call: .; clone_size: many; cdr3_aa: CASSQKTGHSPLHF; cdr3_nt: TGCGCCAGCAGCCAAAAGACAGGCCATTCACCCCTCCACTTT
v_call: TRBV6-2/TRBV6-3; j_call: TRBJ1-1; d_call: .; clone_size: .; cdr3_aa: CASSYPALEAFF; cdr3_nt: TGTGCCAGCAGTTACCCTGCATTAGAAGCTTTCTTT
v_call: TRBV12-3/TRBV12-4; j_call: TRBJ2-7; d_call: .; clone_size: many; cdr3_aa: CATRMRETEQYF; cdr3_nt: TGTGCCACCAGAATGAGGGAGACCGAGCAGTACTTC
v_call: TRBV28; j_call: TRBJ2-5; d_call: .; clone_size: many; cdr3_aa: CASTEAETQYF; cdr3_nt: TGTGCCAGCACCGAAGCAGAGACCCAGTACTTC
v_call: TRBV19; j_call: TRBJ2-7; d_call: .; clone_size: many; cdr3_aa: CASTTVSSYEQYF; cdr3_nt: TGTGCCAGTACGACAGTGAGCTCCTACGAGCAGTACTTC
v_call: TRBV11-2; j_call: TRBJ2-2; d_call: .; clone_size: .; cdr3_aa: CASSLDSGASSGELFF; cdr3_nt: TGTGCCAGCAGCTTAGATTCAGGCGCCTCCTCCGGGGAGCTGTTTTTT
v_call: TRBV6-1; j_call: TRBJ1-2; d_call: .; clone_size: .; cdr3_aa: CASSEWDGDGYTF; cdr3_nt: TGTGCCAGCAGTGAATGGGACGGTGATGGCTACACCTTC
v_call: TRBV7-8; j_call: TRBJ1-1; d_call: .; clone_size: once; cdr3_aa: CASSPSPWSGPTEAFF; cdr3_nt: TGTGCCAGCAGCCCTTCCCCTTGGTCAGGACCCACTGAAGCTTTCTTT
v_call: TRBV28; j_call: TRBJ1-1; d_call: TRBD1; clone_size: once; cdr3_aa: CASSPWTGRNTEAFF; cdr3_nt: TGTGCCAGCAGTCCATGGACAGGGCGAAACACTGAAGCTTTCTTT
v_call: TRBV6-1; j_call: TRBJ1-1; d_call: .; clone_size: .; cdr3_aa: CASRRLQGLRTEAFF; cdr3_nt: TGTGCCAGCAGAAGACTACAGGGTCTTAGGACTGAAGCTTTCTTT
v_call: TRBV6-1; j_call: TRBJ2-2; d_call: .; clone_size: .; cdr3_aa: CASSEPDYANTGELFF; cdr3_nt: TGTGCCAGCAGTGAACCAGACTACGCGAACACCGGGGAGCTGTTTTTT
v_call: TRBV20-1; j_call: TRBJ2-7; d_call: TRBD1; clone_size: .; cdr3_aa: CSSPGRDRVWEQYF; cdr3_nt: TGCAGTAGCCCTGGGCGGGACAGGGTGTGGGAGCAGTACTTC
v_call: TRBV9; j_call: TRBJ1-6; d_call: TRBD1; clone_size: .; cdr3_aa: CASSATGGYNSPLHF; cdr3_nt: TGTGCCAGCAGCGCAACAGGGGGCTATAATTCACCCCTCCACTTT
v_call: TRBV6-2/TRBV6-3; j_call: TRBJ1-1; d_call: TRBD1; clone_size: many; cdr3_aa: CASSSGTGVTEAFF; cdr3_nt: TGTGCCAGCAGTTCCGGGACAGGTGTAACTGAAGCTTTCTTT
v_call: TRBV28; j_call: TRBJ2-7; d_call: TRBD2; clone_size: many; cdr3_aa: CASSSVGGSYEQYF; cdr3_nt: TGTGCCAGCAGTTCCGTCGGGGGGTCCTACGAGCAGTACTTC
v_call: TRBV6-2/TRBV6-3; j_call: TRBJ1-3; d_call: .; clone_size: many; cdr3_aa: CASSYFTGLSGNTIYF; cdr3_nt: TGTGCCAGCAGTTACTTTACAGGCCTCTCTGGAAACACCATATATTTT
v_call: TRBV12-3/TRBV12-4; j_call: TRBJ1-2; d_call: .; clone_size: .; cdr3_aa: CASSLIGYGYTF; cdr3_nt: TGTGCCAGCAGTTTAATCGGCTATGGCTACACCTTC
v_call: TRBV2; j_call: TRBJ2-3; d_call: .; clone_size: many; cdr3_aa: CASRGAIGSDTQYF; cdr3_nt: TGTGCCAGCAGGGGTGCGATCGGTTCAGATACGCAGTATTTT
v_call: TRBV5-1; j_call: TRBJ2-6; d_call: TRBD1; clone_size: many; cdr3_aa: CASSLSGTGGLGGANVLTF; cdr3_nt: TGCGCCAGCAGCTTGAGTGGTACAGGGGGTTTAGGTGGGGCCAACGTCCTGACTTTC
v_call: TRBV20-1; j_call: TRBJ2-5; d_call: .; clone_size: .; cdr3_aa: CSASSGGETQYF; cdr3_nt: TGCAGTGCTAGCTCAGGAGGCGAGACCCAGTACTTC
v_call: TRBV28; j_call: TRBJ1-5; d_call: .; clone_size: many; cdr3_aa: CASSFRGSQPQHF; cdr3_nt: TGTGCCAGCAGTTTTCGGGGATCTCAGCCCCAGCATTTT
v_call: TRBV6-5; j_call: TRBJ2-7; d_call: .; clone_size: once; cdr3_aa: CASSYSNVGDEQYF; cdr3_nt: TGTGCCAGCAGTTACTCGAACGTAGGCGACGAGCAGTACTTC
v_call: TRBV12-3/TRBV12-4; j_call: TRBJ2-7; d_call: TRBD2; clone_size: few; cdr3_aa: CASSFREVSHEQYF; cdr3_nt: TGTGCCAGCAGTTTTCGGGAGGTCTCCCACGAGCAGTACTTC
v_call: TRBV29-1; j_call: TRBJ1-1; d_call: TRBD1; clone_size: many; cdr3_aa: CSADRGTTTEAFF; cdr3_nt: TGCAGCGCTGACAGGGGCACGACCACTGAAGCTTTCTTT
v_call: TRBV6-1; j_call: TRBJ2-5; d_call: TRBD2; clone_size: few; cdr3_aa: CASSESLAGQETQYF; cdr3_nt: TGTGCCAGCAGTGAGTCTCTAGCGGGACAGGAGACCCAGTACTTC
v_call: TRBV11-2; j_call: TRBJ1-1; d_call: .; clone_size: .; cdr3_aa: CASSFRQDTEAFF; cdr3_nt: TGTGCCAGCAGCTTTCGTCAGGACACTGAAGCTTTCTTT
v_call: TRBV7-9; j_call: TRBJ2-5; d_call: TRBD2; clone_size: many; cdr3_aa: CASSPTGGTSVQETQYF; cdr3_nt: TGTGCCAGCAGCCCCACGGGGGGGACTAGCGTCCAAGAGACCCAGTACTTC
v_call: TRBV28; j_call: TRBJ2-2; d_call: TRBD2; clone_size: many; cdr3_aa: CASSLPTSGRYRGELFF; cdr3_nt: TGTGCCAGCAGTTTACCGACTAGCGGGAGGTACCGAGGGGAGCTGTTTTTT